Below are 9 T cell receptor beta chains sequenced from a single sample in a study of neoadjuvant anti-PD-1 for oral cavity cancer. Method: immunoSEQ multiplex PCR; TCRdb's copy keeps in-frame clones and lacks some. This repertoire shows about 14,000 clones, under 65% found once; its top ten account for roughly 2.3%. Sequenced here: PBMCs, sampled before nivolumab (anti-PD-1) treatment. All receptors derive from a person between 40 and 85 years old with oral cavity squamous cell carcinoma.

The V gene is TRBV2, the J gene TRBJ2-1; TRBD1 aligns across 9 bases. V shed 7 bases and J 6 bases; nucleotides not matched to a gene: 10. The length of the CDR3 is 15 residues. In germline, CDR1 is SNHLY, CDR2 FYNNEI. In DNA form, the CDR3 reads TGTGCCAGCACTGAGGAGGACAGGGGTTTCAATGAGCAGTTCTTC. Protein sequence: CASTEEDRGFNEQFF.

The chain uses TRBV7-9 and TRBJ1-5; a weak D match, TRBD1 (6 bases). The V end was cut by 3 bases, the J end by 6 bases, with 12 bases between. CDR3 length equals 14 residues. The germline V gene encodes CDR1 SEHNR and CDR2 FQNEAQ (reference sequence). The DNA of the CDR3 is TGTGCCAGCAGCTTTAGACAGGACCCTCAGCCCCAGCATTTT. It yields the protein CASSFRQDPQPQHF.

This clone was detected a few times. Here the CDR3 DNA reads TGTGCCAGTACCTCAGGGACAGGGAACGGCTATGGCTACACCTTC. Protein sequence: CASTSGTGNGYGYTF. The rearrangement uses TRBV19 and TRBJ1-2; the match to TRBD1 covers 9 bases. With V trimmed by 7 bases and J by 4 bases, 10 bases remained unmatched. This CDR3 spans 15 amino acids. Germline assignment: CDR1 LNHDA and CDR2 SQIVND (reference sequence).

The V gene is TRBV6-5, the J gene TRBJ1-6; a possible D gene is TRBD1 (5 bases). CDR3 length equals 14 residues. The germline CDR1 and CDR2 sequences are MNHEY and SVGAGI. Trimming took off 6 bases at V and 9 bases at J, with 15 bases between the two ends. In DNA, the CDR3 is TGTGCCAGCAGAATCAGAGGGGACGGTTCACCCCTCCACTTT. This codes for CASRIRGDGSPLHF.

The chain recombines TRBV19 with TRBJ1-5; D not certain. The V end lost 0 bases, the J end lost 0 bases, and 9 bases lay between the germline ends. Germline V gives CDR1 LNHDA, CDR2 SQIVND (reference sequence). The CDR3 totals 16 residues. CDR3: CASSIDGSYSNQPQHF. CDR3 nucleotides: TGTGCCAGTAGTATAGACGGAAGCTATAGCAATCAGCCCCAGCATTTT.

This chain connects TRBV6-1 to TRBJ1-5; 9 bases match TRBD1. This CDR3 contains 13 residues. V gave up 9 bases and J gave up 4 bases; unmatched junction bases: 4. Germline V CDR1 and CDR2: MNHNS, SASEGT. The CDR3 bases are TGTGCCAGTATCGGACAGGGGAATCAGCCCCAGCATTTT. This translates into CASIGQGNQPQHF.

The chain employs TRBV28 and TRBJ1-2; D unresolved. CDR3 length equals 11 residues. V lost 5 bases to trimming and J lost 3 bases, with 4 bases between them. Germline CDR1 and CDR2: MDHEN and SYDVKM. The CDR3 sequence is CASSRDYGYTF. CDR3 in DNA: TGTGCCAGCAGTAGGGACTATGGCTACACCTTC.

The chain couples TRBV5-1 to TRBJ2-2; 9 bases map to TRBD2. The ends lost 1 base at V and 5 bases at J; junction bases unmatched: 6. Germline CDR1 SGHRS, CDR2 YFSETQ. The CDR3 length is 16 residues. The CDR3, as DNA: TGCGCCAGCAGCTTGAGAGCGGGAGGTGAGACCGGGGAGCTGTTTTTT. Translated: CASSLRAGGETGELFF.

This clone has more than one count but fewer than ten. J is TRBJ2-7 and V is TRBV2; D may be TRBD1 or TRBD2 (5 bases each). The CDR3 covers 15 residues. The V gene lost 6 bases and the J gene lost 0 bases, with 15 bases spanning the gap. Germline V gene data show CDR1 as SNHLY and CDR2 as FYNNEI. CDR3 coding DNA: TGTGCCAGCAGCCACACGGGACCGCCCTCCTACGAGCAGTACTTC. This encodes CASSHTGPPSYEQYF. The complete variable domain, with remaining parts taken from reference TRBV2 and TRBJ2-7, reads EPEVTQTPSHQVTQMGQEVILRCVPISNHLYFYWYRQILGQKVEFLVSFYNNEISEKSEIFDDQFSVERPDGSNFTLKIRSTKLEDSAMYFCASSHTGPPSYEQYFGPGTRLTVT.